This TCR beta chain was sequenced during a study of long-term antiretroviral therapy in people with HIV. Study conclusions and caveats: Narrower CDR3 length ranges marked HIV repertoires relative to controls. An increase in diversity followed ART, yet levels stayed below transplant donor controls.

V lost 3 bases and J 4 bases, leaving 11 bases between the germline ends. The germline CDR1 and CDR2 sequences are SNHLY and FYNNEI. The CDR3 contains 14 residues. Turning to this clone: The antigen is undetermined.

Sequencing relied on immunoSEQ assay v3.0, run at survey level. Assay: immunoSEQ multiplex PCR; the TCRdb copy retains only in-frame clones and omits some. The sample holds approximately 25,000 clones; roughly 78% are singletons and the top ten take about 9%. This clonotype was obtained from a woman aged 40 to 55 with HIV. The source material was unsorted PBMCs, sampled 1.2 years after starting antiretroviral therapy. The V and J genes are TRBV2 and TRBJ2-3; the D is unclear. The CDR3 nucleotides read TGTGCCAGCAGTGAGACTCCCGGATCAGATACGCAGTATTTT. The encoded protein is CASSETPGSDTQYF.